The 11 T cell receptor beta chains listed next were all sequenced from one sample in a study of cytomegalovirus exposure and HLA in healthy donors. With 60 Vbeta and 13 Jbeta primers, the PCR was carried out. Clones were read by immunoSEQ multiplex PCR, and TCRdb kept only the in-frame ones, dropping some. In the table there are fewer than 150,000 clones, 70% to 80% of which are singletons. Input material: PBMCs. These TCRs come from a woman in her fifties or sixties in good health and CMV-seropositive.

The chain combines TRBV6-1 with TRBJ1-4; TRBD1 is a possible D gene (5 bases). The germline V gene has CDR1 MNHNS and CDR2 SASEGT. This CDR3 is built from 16 residues. V lost 2 bases and J lost 7, with 17 bases in between. The CDR3 protein is CASSESWPTVLEKLFF. Here the CDR3 DNA reads TGTGCCAGCAGTGAAAGTTGGCCGACAGTGCTTGAAAAACTGTTTTTT.

The CDR3 protein is CASEGQGNTEAFF. The CDR3 region has the DNA TGTGCCAGCGAAGGACAGGGGAACACTGAAGCTTTCTTT. The chain carries TRBV2 and TRBJ1-1; the match to TRBD1 covers 8 bases. The germline gives CDR1 SNHLY, CDR2 FYNNEI. Trimming at V came to 8 bases and at J to 1 base, leaving 3 bases not matched to a gene. The length of the CDR3 is 13 residues.

This chain joins TRBV10-1 and TRBJ2-7; TRBD2 matches 7 bases. CDR1 WNHNN and CDR2 SYGVQD come from the germline V gene (reference sequence). V lost 4 bases and J lost 2; bases outside the gene matches: 2. The CDR3 is 13 residues long. The CDR3 DNA sequence: TGCGCCAGCAGTGCAAGCGGGGCCTACGAGCAGTACTTC. Protein sequence: CASSASGAYEQYF.

This clone was seen a handful of times. The rearrangement uses TRBV19 and TRBJ2-1; a weak D match, TRBD2 (5 bases). The CDR3 length is 14 residues. Germline V gene sequence: CDR1 LNHDA, CDR2 SQIVND (reference sequence). The V end was cut by 8 bases, the J end by 4 bases, with 15 bases between. This CDR3 reads CASSETMQYNEQFF. DNA for the CDR3: TGTGCCAGTTCCGAGACTATGCAATACAATGAGCAGTTCTTC.

This clone appeared a single time. This chain links TRBV5-1 with TRBJ1-1; 11 bases align to TRBD1. Per the germline V gene, CDR1 is SGHRS and CDR2 is YFSETQ. V shed 0 bases, J shed 4 bases, and the junction held 5 bases outside the gene matches. The CDR3 runs to 16 residues. The CDR3 region has the DNA TGCGCCAGCAGCTTGGTGGGACAGGGGGGCGGCACTGAAGCTTTCTTT. It is translated as CASSLVGQGGGTEAFF.

This clone was observed once. The CDR3 bases are TGTGCCAGCTCACCAGCAGTGAACTATGGCTACACCTTC. Its translation is CASSPAVNYGYTF. V is TRBV18 and J is TRBJ1-2; no firm D call. Trimming shortened V by 2 bases and J by 2 bases, and 6 bases separated the two germline ends. From germline, CDR1 is KGHSH and CDR2 LQKENI. The CDR3 covers 13 residues.

This sequence joins TRBV28 and TRBJ1-4; 7 nucleotides align to TRBD1. Unmatched junction bases numbered 4, after V lost 7 bases and J lost 8 bases. The CDR3 runs 12 residues. Germline V CDR1 and CDR2: MDHEN, SYDVKM. CDR3 DNA sequence: TGTGCCAGCACAGGGGGTGGGGAAAAACTGTTTTTT. It translates to CASTGGGEKLFF.

The J gene is TRBJ2-5, the V gene TRBV7-3; TRBD2 is a possible D gene (5 bases). V shed 2 bases and J shed 4 bases, with 8 bases lying between them. The CDR3 is made up of 13 amino acids. CDR1 is SGHTA and CDR2 is FQGTGA in the germline V gene. This CDR3 reads CASSLSGIETQYF. The DNA for the CDR3 is TGTGCCAGCAGCTTATCCGGGATAGAGACCCAGTACTTC.

The rearrangement joins TRBV6-5 to TRBJ2-5; 9 nucleotides line up with TRBD1. The CDR3 consists of 15 residues. Trimming removed 5 bases from V and 2 bases from J; junction bases left unmatched: 6. The germline V gene encodes CDR1 MNHEY and CDR2 SVGAGI. The CDR3, as DNA: TGTGCCAGCAGTGTTGACGGGACAGGGCAAGAGACCCAGTACTTC. Translating it yields CASSVDGTGQETQYF.

The chain uses TRBV18 and TRBJ1-1, with 7 bases lining up with TRBD1. This CDR3 spans 15 amino acids. Per the germline V gene, CDR1 is KGHSH and CDR2 is LQKENI. With 5 bases clipped from V and 1 base from J, the junction kept 7 bases outside the gene matches. CDR3 in DNA: TGTGCCAGCTCAGCAAGACAGGGACCGAACACTGAAGCTTTCTTT. Protein: CASSARQGPNTEAFF.

This chain links TRBV5-4 with TRBJ1-3; D remains unclear. Germline values: CDR1 SGHNT, CDR2 YYREEE (reference sequence). With 4 bases removed from V and 7 bases from J, the gap between germline ends came to 18 bases. The CDR3 is made up of 15 amino acids. CDR3 DNA: TGTGCCAGCAGCCAGAGCTACCAAAGCGGGAACACCATATATTTT. Translated: CASSQSYQSGNTIYF.